These T cell receptor beta chains were read from a single sample in a study of read filtering for tumor transcriptome and immune sequencing. TCRdb reprocessed the reads with MiXCR, giving one entry per CDR3 protein. In the table there are 35,000 to 40,000 distinct CDR3 sequences, roughly an eighth of which are singletons. The specimen sequenced was a population of CD138-negative cells sorted from bone marrow. The receptor source for this set is a donor aged 40 or over with multiple myeloma. Each CDR3 is given with its conserved first and last residue. Fields, in order: D gene, clone size, V gene, J gene, CDR3 DNA, CDR3 protein. D genes are given only for firm matches. Size values are once, few and many counts, or a class for expanded clones, and some rows have none.

d_gene: NA; abundance: many; v_gene: TRBV10-3; j_gene: TRBJ2-1; CDR3nt: TGTGCCATCAGTGGACGGAGCAACTCCTACAATGAGCAGTTCTTC; CDR3aa: CAISGRSNSYNEQFF
d_gene: TRBD2; abundance: NA; v_gene: TRBV5-1; j_gene: TRBJ2-7; CDR3nt: TGCGCCAGCAGCTTGGGAGCGGGAGGGCCTGGGGGAGAGCAGTACTTC; CDR3aa: CASSLGAGGPGGEQYF
d_gene: TRBD2; abundance: many; v_gene: TRBV20-1; j_gene: TRBJ2-1; CDR3nt: TGCAGTGCTAGCCCCGGGAGCGGGAGGGCCGCTGAGCAGTTCTTC; CDR3aa: CSASPGSGRAAEQFF
d_gene: TRBD1; abundance: many; v_gene: TRBV20-1; j_gene: TRBJ1-5; CDR3nt: TGCAGTGCTGCAAACAGGGGAAGGCAGCCCCAGCATTTT; CDR3aa: CSAANRGRQPQHF
d_gene: NA; abundance: many; v_gene: TRBV10-3; j_gene: TRBJ2-1; CDR3nt: TGTGCCATCAGTGAGGCGACGGGACCGACCAATGAGCAGTTCTTC; CDR3aa: CAISEATGPTNEQFF
d_gene: TRBD1; abundance: NA; v_gene: TRBV28; j_gene: TRBJ2-7; CDR3nt: TGTGCCAGCAGTTTGGGACAGGGTCGTCCCGAGCAGTACTTC; CDR3aa: CASSLGQGRPEQYF
d_gene: NA; abundance: many; v_gene: TRBV28; j_gene: TRBJ2-3; CDR3nt: TGTGCCACCGGGACAACTTTCGGTACGCAGTATTTT; CDR3aa: CATGTTFGTQYF
d_gene: TRBD1; abundance: many; v_gene: TRBV2; j_gene: TRBJ1-5; CDR3nt: TGTGCCAGCAGAGGGACAGGGACCCAGCCCCAGCATTTT; CDR3aa: CASRGTGTQPQHF
d_gene: NA; abundance: once; v_gene: TRBV4-1; j_gene: TRBJ2-1; CDR3nt: TGCGCCAGCAGCCAAGATCTCCCGGTGAGCTCCTACAATGGGCAGTTCTTC; CDR3aa: CASSQDLPVSSYNGQFF
d_gene: NA; abundance: NA; v_gene: TRBV12-3/TRBV12-4; j_gene: TRBJ2-1; CDR3nt: TGTGCCAGCAGTTTGGGGGTCATGACTGGACCGAGAGGGCAGTTCTTC; CDR3aa: CASSLGVMTGPRGQFF
d_gene: NA; abundance: many; v_gene: TRBV19; j_gene: TRBJ1-5; CDR3nt: TGTGCCAGTAGTATAGGCCCCTTTCGGCCCCAGCATTTT; CDR3aa: CASSIGPFRPQHF
d_gene: TRBD2; abundance: many; v_gene: TRBV6-1; j_gene: TRBJ2-7; CDR3nt: TGTGCCAGCAGTGAAGCGTGGACTAGCGTCTACGAGCAGTACTTC; CDR3aa: CASSEAWTSVYEQYF
d_gene: TRBD2; abundance: NA; v_gene: TRBV5-1; j_gene: TRBJ2-3; CDR3nt: TGCGCCAGCAGCTTGGGGACTAGCGGGAGTACGCTGTATTTT; CDR3aa: CASSLGTSGSTLYF
d_gene: TRBD1; abundance: many; v_gene: TRBV6-2/TRBV6-3; j_gene: TRBJ1-5; CDR3nt: TGTGCCAGCAGCCGGGACAGGGATCAGCCCCAGCATTTT; CDR3aa: CASSRDRDQPQHF
d_gene: TRBD1; abundance: few; v_gene: TRBV28; j_gene: TRBJ1-2; CDR3nt: TGTGCCAGCAGTAATTTATTGGACAGGGGCGGGGGTTCTGAGGGTGGCTACACCTTC; CDR3aa: CASSNLLDRGGGSEGGYTF
d_gene: NA; abundance: many; v_gene: TRBV3-1; j_gene: TRBJ2-3; CDR3nt: TGTGCCAGCAGCTTTCACGTTCCGCCAGATACGCAGTATTTT; CDR3aa: CASSFHVPPDTQYF
d_gene: NA; abundance: many; v_gene: TRBV7-9; j_gene: TRBJ1-6; CDR3nt: TGTGCCAGCAGCTTAGGACAGTTGAATTCACCCCTCCACTTT; CDR3aa: CASSLGQLNSPLHF
d_gene: NA; abundance: many; v_gene: TRBV11-2; j_gene: TRBJ2-5; CDR3nt: TGTGCCAGCAGCTTATCAGGGTCGTACCAAGAGACCCAGTACTTC; CDR3aa: CASSLSGSYQETQYF
d_gene: TRBD2; abundance: many; v_gene: TRBV20-1; j_gene: TRBJ2-5; CDR3nt: TGCAGTGCCACCGGACTAGCGGTCCAAGAGACCCAGTACTTC; CDR3aa: CSATGLAVQETQYF
d_gene: TRBD1; abundance: many; v_gene: TRBV2; j_gene: TRBJ1-5; CDR3nt: TGTGCCAGCAGGGGGACAGGGGGCCAGCCCCAGCATTTT; CDR3aa: CASRGTGGQPQHF
d_gene: TRBD2; abundance: many; v_gene: TRBV3-1; j_gene: TRBJ2-1; CDR3nt: TGTGCCAGCGGTCAACTAGCGACGTACAATGAGCAGTTCTTC; CDR3aa: CASGQLATYNEQFF
d_gene: TRBD2; abundance: many; v_gene: TRBV29-1; j_gene: TRBJ2-7; CDR3nt: TGCAGCGTTTTCCTAGCGGGGGCCTACGAGCAGTACTTC; CDR3aa: CSVFLAGAYEQYF
d_gene: NA; abundance: many; v_gene: TRBV5-1; j_gene: TRBJ2-3; CDR3nt: TGCGCCAGCAGCTTGGTGTCCACGGAAACAGATACGCAGTATTTT; CDR3aa: CASSLVSTETDTQYF
d_gene: TRBD1; abundance: many; v_gene: TRBV28; j_gene: TRBJ1-5; CDR3nt: TGTGCCAGCAGCCCAACCGGACAGGTTTATAGCAATCAGCCCCAGCATTTT; CDR3aa: CASSPTGQVYSNQPQHF
d_gene: TRBD1; abundance: few; v_gene: TRBV5-4; j_gene: TRBJ2-7; CDR3nt: TGTGCCAGCAGCCACCGGGACAGGAAACCCCACGAGCAGTACTTC; CDR3aa: CASSHRDRKPHEQYF
d_gene: TRBD1; abundance: many; v_gene: TRBV5-1; j_gene: TRBJ1-5; CDR3nt: TGCGCCAGCAGCTTGCTAGGACAGGGTAATCAGCCCCAGCATTTT; CDR3aa: CASSLLGQGNQPQHF
d_gene: NA; abundance: many; v_gene: TRBV25-1; j_gene: TRBJ2-1; CDR3nt: TGTGCCAGCAGTGAGCCGGGTCTCGCTCGCAATGAGCAGTTCTTC; CDR3aa: CASSEPGLARNEQFF
d_gene: TRBD2; abundance: many; v_gene: TRBV29-1; j_gene: TRBJ2-1; CDR3nt: TGCAGCGTTGGCTCCCCGTTCCTAGCGGGTTACAATGAGCAGTTCTTC; CDR3aa: CSVGSPFLAGYNEQFF
d_gene: NA; abundance: many; v_gene: TRBV6-1; j_gene: TRBJ1-5; CDR3nt: TGTGCCAGCAGTTACGAGTCACCGGGACAGCCCCAGCATTTT; CDR3aa: CASSYESPGQPQHF
d_gene: NA; abundance: many; v_gene: TRBV18; j_gene: TRBJ1-2; CDR3nt: TGTGCCAGCTCTCCGGACATGACGGGTCGCTACACCTTC; CDR3aa: CASSPDMTGRYTF
d_gene: TRBD2; abundance: NA; v_gene: TRBV6-2/TRBV6-3; j_gene: TRBJ2-7; CDR3nt: TGTGCCAGCAGTTACCAGCGGCTAGCGGGGGTACACGAGCAGTACTTC; CDR3aa: CASSYQRLAGVHEQYF
d_gene: NA; abundance: many; v_gene: TRBV20-1; j_gene: TRBJ1-1; CDR3nt: TGCAGTGCCCCTGGTCGACAGGCGGGCACTGAAGCTTTCTTT; CDR3aa: CSAPGRQAGTEAFF
d_gene: NA; abundance: many; v_gene: TRBV13; j_gene: TRBJ1-1; CDR3nt: TGTGCCAGCACCTATGACAGCACCCAAGAAGCTTTCTTT; CDR3aa: CASTYDSTQEAFF
d_gene: NA; abundance: many; v_gene: TRBV21-1; j_gene: TRBJ2-7; CDR3nt: TGTGCCAGCAGCGAAGTGGTTAGCGGGGACCTGTGTGAGCAGTACTTC; CDR3aa: CASSEVVSGDLCEQYF
d_gene: NA; abundance: many; v_gene: TRBV29-1; j_gene: TRBJ2-7; CDR3nt: TGCAGCGTTTTGTCCGCCTACGAGCAGTACTTC; CDR3aa: CSVLSAYEQYF
d_gene: NA; abundance: NA; v_gene: TRBV12-3/TRBV12-4; j_gene: TRBJ2-6; CDR3nt: TGTGCCAGCAGTCCCCCCAGGGCCTTTGAAGTTTCTGGGGCCAACGTCCTGACTTTC; CDR3aa: CASSPPRAFEVSGANVLTF
d_gene: TRBD2; abundance: NA; v_gene: TRBV20-1; j_gene: TRBJ2-7; CDR3nt: TGCAGTGCTAGAGATCGGGCTAGCGGGATTCGCACCTACGAGCAGTACTTC; CDR3aa: CSARDRASGIRTYEQYF
d_gene: TRBD1; abundance: many; v_gene: TRBV7-2; j_gene: TRBJ1-5; CDR3nt: TGTGCCAGCAGCCCACAAGGCACAGGGGTGGGTCAGCCCCAGCATTTT; CDR3aa: CASSPQGTGVGQPQHF
d_gene: NA; abundance: few; v_gene: TRBV19; j_gene: TRBJ2-7; CDR3nt: TGTGCCAGTAGTACGTTCCGGGACGCATCCTACGAGCAGTACTTC; CDR3aa: CASSTFRDASYEQYF
d_gene: NA; abundance: NA; v_gene: TRBV29-1; j_gene: TRBJ1-5; CDR3nt: TGCAGCCCTTCTAGCCGAAATCAGCCCCAGCATTTT; CDR3aa: CSPSSRNQPQHF
d_gene: TRBD1; abundance: many; v_gene: TRBV3-1; j_gene: TRBJ1-2; CDR3nt: TGTGCCAGCAGCCAATTGGGACAGGGCTACGGCTACACCTTC; CDR3aa: CASSQLGQGYGYTF
d_gene: TRBD2; abundance: many; v_gene: TRBV7-9; j_gene: TRBJ2-7; CDR3nt: TGTGCCAGCAGCTCGAAAGGAATGTGGCTAGCGGGAAACTACGAGCAGTACTTC; CDR3aa: CASSSKGMWLAGNYEQYF
d_gene: NA; abundance: many; v_gene: TRBV29-1; j_gene: TRBJ2-3; CDR3nt: TGCAGCGTTACCGATTCTACTAGCACAGATACGCAGTATTTT; CDR3aa: CSVTDSTSTDTQYF
d_gene: NA; abundance: many; v_gene: TRBV9; j_gene: TRBJ2-1; CDR3nt: TGTGCCAGCAGCTTGTACGCGGATCTTGAGCAGTTCTTC; CDR3aa: CASSLYADLEQFF
d_gene: NA; abundance: few; v_gene: TRBV27; j_gene: TRBJ2-6; CDR3nt: TGTGCCAGCAGTTTCATAGCTTATGGGGCCAACGTCCTGACTTTC; CDR3aa: CASSFIAYGANVLTF
d_gene: TRBD1; abundance: many; v_gene: TRBV5-1; j_gene: TRBJ2-2; CDR3nt: TGCGCCAGCAGCTCCGACAGGGCAACCGGGGAGCTGTTTTTT; CDR3aa: CASSSDRATGELFF
d_gene: NA; abundance: few; v_gene: TRBV5-1; j_gene: TRBJ2-3; CDR3nt: TGCGCCAGCAGGCGGACAGACCGTAGCACAGATACGCAGTATTTT; CDR3aa: CASRRTDRSTDTQYF
d_gene: TRBD2; abundance: many; v_gene: TRBV5-6; j_gene: TRBJ2-1; CDR3nt: TGTGCCAGCAGGGCTAGCGGTGACTACAATGAGCAGTTCTTC; CDR3aa: CASRASGDYNEQFF
d_gene: NA; abundance: many; v_gene: TRBV20-1; j_gene: TRBJ2-4; CDR3nt: TGCAGTGCTAGCCCGAACATTCAGTACTTC; CDR3aa: CSASPNIQYF
d_gene: NA; abundance: NA; v_gene: TRBV7-9; j_gene: TRBJ2-7; CDR3nt: TGTGCCAGCAGCACCGGGCCCTCCTACGAGCTGTACTTC; CDR3aa: CASSTGPSYELYF
d_gene: NA; abundance: many; v_gene: TRBV20-1; j_gene: TRBJ2-5; CDR3nt: TGCAGTGCCCAGGAGGGAGAGACCCAGTACTTC; CDR3aa: CSAQEGETQYF
d_gene: TRBD2; abundance: many; v_gene: TRBV7-9; j_gene: TRBJ2-7; CDR3nt: TGTGCCAGCAGCCCGGGGGAGGGCTACGAGCAGTACTTC; CDR3aa: CASSPGEGYEQYF
d_gene: NA; abundance: many; v_gene: TRBV5-1; j_gene: TRBJ2-5; CDR3nt: TGCGCCAGCAGCTTCGGGCAAGAGACCCAGTACTTC; CDR3aa: CASSFGQETQYF
d_gene: NA; abundance: many; v_gene: TRBV3-1; j_gene: TRBJ2-7; CDR3nt: TGTGCCAGCAGCCGAGGGGTTTACGAGCAGTACTTC; CDR3aa: CASSRGVYEQYF
d_gene: NA; abundance: NA; v_gene: TRBV5-1; j_gene: TRBJ2-7; CDR3nt: TGCGCCAGCAGCTTGGAAGAGACATTCGCCTACGAGCAGTACTTC; CDR3aa: CASSLEETFAYEQYF
d_gene: TRBD2; abundance: medium-sized; v_gene: TRBV28; j_gene: TRBJ2-1; CDR3nt: TGTGCCAGCAGTTTAGGGGCTAGCGGGGACAATGAGCAGTTCTTC; CDR3aa: CASSLGASGDNEQFF
d_gene: TRBD2; abundance: many; v_gene: TRBV29-1; j_gene: TRBJ2-3; CDR3nt: TGCAGCGTTGTGGCTAGCGGGATGAACACAGATACGCAGTATTTT; CDR3aa: CSVVASGMNTDTQYF
d_gene: NA; abundance: NA; v_gene: TRBV28; j_gene: TRBJ2-5; CDR3nt: TGTGCCAGCAGTTCAGCAGAGACCCAGTACTTC; CDR3aa: CASSSAETQYF
d_gene: NA; abundance: many; v_gene: TRBV2; j_gene: TRBJ1-5; CDR3nt: TGTGCCAGCACCGTGGGTTTTCAGCCCCAGCATTTT; CDR3aa: CASTVGFQPQHF